The clone carrying this T cell receptor (beta chain) occurred a few times. No antigen is known for it. The time point here: newly diagnosed GD, antithyroid drugs for less than 3 months. Isolated PBMC RNA provided the starting material for the TCR library. The sample belongs to a study of regulatory T cells in long-lasting Graves disease. Overall study findings and caveats: The persistent group shared about 2,600 public clonotypes, more than the 850 to 1,000 shared by new patients.

The CDR3 runs 15 residues. Trimming stripped 7 bases from V and 5 bases from J, with 19 bases between. Library construction for TCR beta used iRepertoire HTBI primers and Arm-PCR of CDR3 regions. TCRdb redid the calling of the multiplex PCR reads with MiXCR, one entry per CDR3 protein. The sample lists some 400,000 distinct CDR3 sequences, about 15% occurring once. Separately, the same data were catalogued under a study of T cells in Graves' hyperthyroidism and ophthalmopathy. From that report: When the TCR CDR3 underwent first-round RT-PCR, the HTBI primer set was used.

Sequencing used peripheral blood mononuclear cells (PBMCs), obtained at new diagnosis, from a patient treated with antithyroid drugs. The chain is built from TRBV12-3 or TRBV12-4 and TRBJ2-3; D is undetermined. The clonotype comes from a woman under 40 with Graves disease. In DNA form, the CDR3 reads TGTGCCAGCACCTTTAGTGTAGGGCCGGTAGATACGCAGTATTTT. This translates into CASTFSVGPVDTQYF.